This T cell receptor beta chain is from a study of T cells in Graves' hyperthyroidism and ophthalmopathy. There are 14 residues in the CDR3. CDR1 WSHSY and CDR2 SAAADI come from the germline V gene. The TCR beta CDR3 regions underwent amplification using RNA transcripts as the source. The TCR CDR3 was amplified in a first-round RT-PCR using the HTBI primer set. One entry per CDR3 protein results from TCRdb running MiXCR on the multiplex PCR reads. This table holds about 270,000 distinct CDR3 sequences, 22% found once. Diagnostic decisions used clinical symptoms, serum thyroxine and TRAb, thyroid ultrasound and orbital computed tomography.

The V gene is TRBV10-2, the J gene TRBJ2-1; 12 bases map to TRBD2. TRBJ2-7 explains the end of the DNA better; the J call may be wrong. The sequence came from a man under 40 with Graves' ophthalmopathy. The specimen sequenced was blood. The CDR3 DNA follows: TGCGCCAGCACCCCTAGCGGGAGGGAGAATGAGCAGTACTTC. This gives the protein CASTPSGRENEQYF.